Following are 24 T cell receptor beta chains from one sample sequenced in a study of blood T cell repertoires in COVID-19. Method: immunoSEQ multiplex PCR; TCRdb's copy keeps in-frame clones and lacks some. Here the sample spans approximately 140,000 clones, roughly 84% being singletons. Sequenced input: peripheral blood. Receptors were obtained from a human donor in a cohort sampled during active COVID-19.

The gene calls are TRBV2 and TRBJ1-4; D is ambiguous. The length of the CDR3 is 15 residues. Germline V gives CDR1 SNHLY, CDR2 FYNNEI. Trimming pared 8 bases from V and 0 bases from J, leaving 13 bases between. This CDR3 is CASWVAGATNEKLFF. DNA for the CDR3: TGTGCCAGCTGGGTGGCGGGTGCAACTAATGAAAAACTGTTTTTT. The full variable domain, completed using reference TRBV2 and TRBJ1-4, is EPEVTQTPSHQVTQMGQEVILRCVPISNHLYFYWYRQILGQKVEFLVSFYNNEISEKSEIFDDQFSVERPDGSNFTLKIRSTKLEDSAMYFCASWVAGATNEKLFFGSGTQLSVL.

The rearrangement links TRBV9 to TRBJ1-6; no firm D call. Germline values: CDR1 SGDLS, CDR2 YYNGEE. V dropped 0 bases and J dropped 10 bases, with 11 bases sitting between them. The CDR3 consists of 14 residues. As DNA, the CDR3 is TGTGCCAGCAGCGTAGGGTTCGGGAACTCACCCCTCCACTTT. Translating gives CASSVGFGNSPLHF.

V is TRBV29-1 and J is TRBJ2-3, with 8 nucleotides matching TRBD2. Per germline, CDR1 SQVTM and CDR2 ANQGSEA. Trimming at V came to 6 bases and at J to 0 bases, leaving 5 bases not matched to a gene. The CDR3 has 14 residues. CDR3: CSVSERGSTDTQYF. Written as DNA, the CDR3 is TGCAGCGTCTCCGAGCGGGGGAGCACAGATACGCAGTATTTT.

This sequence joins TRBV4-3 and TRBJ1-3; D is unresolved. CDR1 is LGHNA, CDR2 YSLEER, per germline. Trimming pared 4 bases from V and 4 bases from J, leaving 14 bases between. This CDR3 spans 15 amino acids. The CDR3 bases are TGCGCCAGCAGCCGGGAGGCCTCAAACGGAAACACCATATATTTT. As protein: CASSREASNGNTIYF.

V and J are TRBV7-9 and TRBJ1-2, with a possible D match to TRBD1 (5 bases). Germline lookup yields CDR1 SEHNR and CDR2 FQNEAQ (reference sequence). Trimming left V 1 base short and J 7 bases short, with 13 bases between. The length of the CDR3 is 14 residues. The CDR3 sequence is CASSLDLGRGGYTF. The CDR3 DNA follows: TGTGCCAGCAGCTTAGATTTGGGAAGGGGTGGCTACACCTTC.

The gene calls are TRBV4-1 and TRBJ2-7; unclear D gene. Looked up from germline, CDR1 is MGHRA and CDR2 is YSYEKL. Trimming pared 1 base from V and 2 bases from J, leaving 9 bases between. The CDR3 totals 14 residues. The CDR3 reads CASSQVLRPYEQYF. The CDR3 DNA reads TGCGCCAGCAGCCAAGTTCTTCGTCCCTACGAGCAGTACTTC.

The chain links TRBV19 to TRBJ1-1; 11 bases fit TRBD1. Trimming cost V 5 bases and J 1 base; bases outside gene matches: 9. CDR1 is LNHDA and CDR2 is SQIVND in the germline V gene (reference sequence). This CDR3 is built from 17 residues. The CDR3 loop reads CASSATGTGGRNTEAFF. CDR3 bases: TGTGCCAGTAGTGCTACCGGGACAGGGGGGCGGAACACTGAAGCTTTCTTT.

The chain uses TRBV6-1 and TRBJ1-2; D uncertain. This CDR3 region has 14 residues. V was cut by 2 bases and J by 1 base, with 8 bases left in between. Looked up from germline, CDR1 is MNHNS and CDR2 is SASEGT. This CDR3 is CASSEPRSNYGYTF. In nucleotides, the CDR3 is TGTGCCAGCAGTGAACCCCGCAGTAACTATGGCTACACCTTC.

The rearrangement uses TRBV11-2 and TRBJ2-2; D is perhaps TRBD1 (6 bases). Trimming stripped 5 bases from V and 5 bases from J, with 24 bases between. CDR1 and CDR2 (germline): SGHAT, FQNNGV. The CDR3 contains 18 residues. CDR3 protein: CASSLGTTLGELTGELFF. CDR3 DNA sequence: TGTGCCAGCAGCCTCGGGACAACCCTAGGGGAACTTACCGGGGAGCTGTTTTTT.

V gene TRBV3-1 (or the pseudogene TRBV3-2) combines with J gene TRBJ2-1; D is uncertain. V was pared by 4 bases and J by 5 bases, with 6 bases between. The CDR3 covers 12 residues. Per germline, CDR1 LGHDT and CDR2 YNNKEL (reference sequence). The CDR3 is CASSRANNEQFF. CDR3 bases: TGTGCCAGCAGCCGGGCAAACAATGAGCAGTTCTTC.

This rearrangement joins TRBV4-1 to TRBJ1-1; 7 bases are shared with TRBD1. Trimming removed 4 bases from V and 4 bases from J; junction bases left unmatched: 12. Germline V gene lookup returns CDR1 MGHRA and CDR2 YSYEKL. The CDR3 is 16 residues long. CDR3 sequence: CASSRETRAGGTEAFF. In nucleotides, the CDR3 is TGCGCCAGCAGCCGGGAGACACGGGCAGGGGGCACTGAAGCTTTCTTT.

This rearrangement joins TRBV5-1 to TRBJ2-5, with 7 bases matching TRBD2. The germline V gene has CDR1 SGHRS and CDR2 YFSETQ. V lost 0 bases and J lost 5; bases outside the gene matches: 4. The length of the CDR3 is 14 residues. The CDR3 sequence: CASSLVGGLETQYF. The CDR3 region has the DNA TGCGCCAGCAGCTTGGTCGGGGGGTTGGAGACCCAGTACTTC.

DNA for the CDR3: TGCGCCAGCAGCTTGGCTCCCCGGGATACGCAGTATTTT. It is translated as CASSLAPRDTQYF. The chain joins TRBV5-1 to TRBJ2-3; D remains ambiguous. With 0 bases removed from V and 6 bases from J, the gap between germline ends came to 8 bases. The CDR3 has 13 amino acids. Germline V CDR1 and CDR2: SGHRS, YFSETQ.

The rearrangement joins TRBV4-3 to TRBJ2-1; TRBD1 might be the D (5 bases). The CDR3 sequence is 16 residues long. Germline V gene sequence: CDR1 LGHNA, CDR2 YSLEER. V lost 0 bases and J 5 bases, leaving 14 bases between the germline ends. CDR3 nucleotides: TGCGCCAGCAGCCAAGATCACGCAGGGATGGACAATGAGCAGTTCTTC. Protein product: CASSQDHAGMDNEQFF.

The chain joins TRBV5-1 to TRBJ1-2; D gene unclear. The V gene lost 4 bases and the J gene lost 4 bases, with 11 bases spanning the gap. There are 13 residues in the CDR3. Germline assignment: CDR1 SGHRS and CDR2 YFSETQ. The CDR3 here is CASSPGGSYGYTF. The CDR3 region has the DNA TGCGCCAGCAGCCCTGGCGGCAGCTATGGCTACACCTTC.

This CDR3 is CASSFRQGAIYEQYF. The DNA of the CDR3 is TGTGCCAGCAGTTTTCGACAGGGGGCTATCTACGAGCAGTACTTC. The gene calls are TRBV27 and TRBJ2-7; TRBD1 matches at 10 bases. From germline, CDR1 is MNHEY and CDR2 SMNVEV (reference sequence). V lost 3 bases and J lost 3; bases outside the gene matches: 5. The length of the CDR3 is 15 residues.

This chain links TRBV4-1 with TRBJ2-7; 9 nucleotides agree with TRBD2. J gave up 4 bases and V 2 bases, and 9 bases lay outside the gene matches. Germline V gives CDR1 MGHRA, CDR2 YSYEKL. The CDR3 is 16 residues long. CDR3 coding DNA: TGCGCCAGCAGCCAACCGTCGGCTAGCGGGGCATACGAGCAGTACTTC. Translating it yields CASSQPSASGAYEQYF.

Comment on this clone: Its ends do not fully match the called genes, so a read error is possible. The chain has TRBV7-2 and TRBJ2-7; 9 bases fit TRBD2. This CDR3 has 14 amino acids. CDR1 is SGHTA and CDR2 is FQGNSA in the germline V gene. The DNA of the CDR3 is TGTGCCAGCAGTTTAGCAGCGGGGGGCTACGAGCAGTACTTC. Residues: CASSLAAGGYEQYF.

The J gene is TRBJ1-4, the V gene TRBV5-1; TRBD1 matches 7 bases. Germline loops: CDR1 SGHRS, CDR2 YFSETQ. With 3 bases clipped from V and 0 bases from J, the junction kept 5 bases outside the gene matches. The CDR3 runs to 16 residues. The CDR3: CASSYGTAPTNEKLFF. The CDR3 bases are TGCGCCAGCAGCTACGGGACAGCCCCAACTAATGAAAAACTGTTTTTT.

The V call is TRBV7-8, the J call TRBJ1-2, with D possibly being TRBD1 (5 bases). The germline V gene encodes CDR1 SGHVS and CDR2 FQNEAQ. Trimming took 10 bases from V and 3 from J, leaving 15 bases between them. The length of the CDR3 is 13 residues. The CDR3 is CATAGLLYYGYTF. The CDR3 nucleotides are TGTGCCACAGCGGGACTGCTTTACTATGGCTACACCTTC.

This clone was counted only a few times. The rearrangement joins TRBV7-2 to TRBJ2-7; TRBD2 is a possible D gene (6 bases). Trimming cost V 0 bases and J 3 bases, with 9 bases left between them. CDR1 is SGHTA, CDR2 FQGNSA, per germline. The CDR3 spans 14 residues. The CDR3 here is CASSLAGTGYEQYF. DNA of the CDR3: TGTGCCAGCAGCTTAGCGGGGACTGGCTACGAGCAGTACTTC.

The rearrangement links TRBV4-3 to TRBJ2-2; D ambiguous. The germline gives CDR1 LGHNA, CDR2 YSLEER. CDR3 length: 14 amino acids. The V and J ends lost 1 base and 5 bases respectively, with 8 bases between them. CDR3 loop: CASSQGSRTGELFF. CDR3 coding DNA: TGCGCCAGCAGCCAAGGGTCGAGGACCGGGGAGCTGTTTTTT.

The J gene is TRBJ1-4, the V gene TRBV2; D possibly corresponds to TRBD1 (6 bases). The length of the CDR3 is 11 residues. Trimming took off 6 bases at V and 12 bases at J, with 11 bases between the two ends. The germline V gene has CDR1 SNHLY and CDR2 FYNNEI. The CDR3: CASSEGGELFF. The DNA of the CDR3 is TGTGCCAGCAGCGAGGGGGGGGAACTGTTTTTT.

This CDR3 is CASSSRQGTESPLHF. In nucleotides, the CDR3 is TGCGCCAGCAGCTCAAGACAGGGGACGGAGTCACCCCTCCACTTT. The rearrangement joins TRBV5-1 to TRBJ1-6; 8 nucleotides match TRBD1. The V and J ends lost 3 bases and 10 bases, in that order; junction bases with no gene match: 9. Germline V gene data show CDR1 as SGHRS and CDR2 as YFSETQ. This CDR3 region has 15 residues. The variable domain in full, completed from reference TRBV5-1 and TRBJ1-6, reads KAGVTQTPRYLIKTRGQQVTLSCSPISGHRSVSWYQQTPGQGLQFLFEYFSETQRNKGNFPGRFSGRQFSNSRSEMNVSTLELGDSALYLCASSSRQGTESPLHFGNGTRLTVT.